This TCR beta chain stems from a study of T-cell reconstitution after alpha-beta-depleted transplantation in children. Trimming pared 2 bases from V and 1 base from J, leaving 10 bases between. The CDR3 extends over 15 amino acids. Germline V gives CDR1 SGDLS, CDR2 YYNGEE. Preparing the TCRbeta library involved the use of unique molecular identifiers. TCRdb re-called the PCR reads through MiXCR, storing one row per CDR3 protein. The sample holds fewer than 400,000 distinct CDR3 sequences, about a fifth seen once. This clonotype was obtained from a human donor who donated a stem cell graft to a child with acute myeloid leukemia. Sequenced here: PBMCs from the stem cell graft donor, sampled from the stem cell graft. The V gene is TRBV9, the J gene TRBJ1-5; no clear D. This chain's CDR3 is CASSVSGVSNQPQHF. DNA of the CDR3: TGTGCCAGCAGCGTCTCCGGGGTAAGCAATCAGCCCCAGCATTTT.